This TCR beta chain came from a study of Tregs in tolerant kidney transplant recipients. Produced via immunoSEQ multiplex PCR; TCRdb's table is partial and in-frame only. Among 84,000 or so clones listed, 80% to 95% were seen once. V shed 1 base, J shed 0 bases, and the junction held 6 bases outside the gene matches. The length of the CDR3 is 17 residues. CDR1 and CDR2 from the germline V gene are KGHSH and LQKENI. The nonmyeloablative bone marrow transplants came from related graft donors, with transient mixed chimerism. Sequenced material: CD4+ T cells from blood (PBMCs), taken 12 months after the transplant. This sequence joins TRBV18 and TRBJ2-1; 7 nucleotides align to TRBD2. This clonotype was obtained from a human patient who received a combined kidney and bone marrow transplant. Some T cells may have come from the graft donor. DNA for the CDR3: TGTGCCAGCTCACCACGTTCGGGAGGCAGCTCCTACAATGAGCAGTTCTTC. Residues: CASSPRSGGSSYNEQFF.